This TCR beta chain was obtained from a study of control samples from healthy donors and cancer patients. Sequencing was performed with immunoSEQ multiplex PCR; in TCRdb, only in-frame clones are kept and a portion is missing. The table includes around 19,000 clones, less than 90% detected once. Deletions cut 7 bases from V and 2 bases from J, with 13 bases between. This CDR3 contains 14 residues. Germline CDR1 is SNHLY and CDR2 is FYNNEI. The sequence was obtained from a woman between 65 and 79 years old with lung cancer. Sequenced: PBMCs. The chain has TRBV2 and TRBJ2-3; either TRBD1 or TRBD2 may fit D (5 bases each). The CDR3 loop reads CASTGTRLTDTQYF. The CDR3 nucleotides read TGTGCCAGCACCGGGACGCGCCTCACAGATACGCAGTATTTT.